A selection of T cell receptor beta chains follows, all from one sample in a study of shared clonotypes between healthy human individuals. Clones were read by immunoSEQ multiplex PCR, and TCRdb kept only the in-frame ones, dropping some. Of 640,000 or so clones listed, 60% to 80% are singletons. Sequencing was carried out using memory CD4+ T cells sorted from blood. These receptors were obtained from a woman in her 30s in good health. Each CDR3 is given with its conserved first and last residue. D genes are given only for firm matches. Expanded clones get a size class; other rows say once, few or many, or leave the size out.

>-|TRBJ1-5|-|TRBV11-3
CASSSEISNQPQHF
TGTGCCAGCAGTTCTGAAATTAGCAATCAGCCCCAGCATTTT
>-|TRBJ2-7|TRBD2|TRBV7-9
CASSGGLAGVVYEQYF
TGTGCCAGCAGCGGGGGACTAGCGGGAGTTGTTTACGAGCAGTACTTC
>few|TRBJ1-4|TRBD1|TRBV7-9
CASRDDRGTIEKLFF
TGTGCCAGCAGGGATGACAGGGGGACAATTGAAAAACTGTTTTTT
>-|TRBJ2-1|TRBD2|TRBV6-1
CASSSGTRYYNEQFF
TGTGCCAGCAGTAGCGGGACTCGTTACTACAATGAGCAGTTCTTC
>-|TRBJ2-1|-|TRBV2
CASTSRGVSDEQFF
TGTGCCAGCACTTCCCGCGGGGTGTCAGATGAGCAGTTCTTC
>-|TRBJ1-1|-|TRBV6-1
CASRHTRLAAGKAFF
TGTGCCAGCAGACACACTAGACTGGCGGCAGGGAAAGCTTTCTTT
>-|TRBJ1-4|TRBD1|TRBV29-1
CSACTGTGFNANEKLFF
TGCAGCGCATGTACCGGGACAGGGTTTAACGCTAATGAAAAACTGTTTTTT
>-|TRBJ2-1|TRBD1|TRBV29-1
CSVLYARQGGHEQFF
TGCAGCGTCCTTTACGCGAGACAGGGGGGTCATGAGCAGTTCTTC
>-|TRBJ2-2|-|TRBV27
CASSLTALGGSGELFF
TGTGCCAGCAGTTTGACCGCACTAGGTGGGTCCGGGGAGCTGTTTTTT
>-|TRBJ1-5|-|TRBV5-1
CASSLNGRNQPQHF
TGCGCCAGCAGCTTGAACGGACGCAATCAGCCCCAGCATTTT
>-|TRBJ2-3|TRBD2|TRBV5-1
CASRVPGLGKTDTQYF
TGCGCCAGCAGGGTTCCCGGACTAGGTAAAACAGATACGCAGTATTTT
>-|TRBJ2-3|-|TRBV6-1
CASSEWDSQPGRDTQYF
TGTGCCAGCAGTGAATGGGACTCCCAACCGGGAAGAGATACGCAGTATTTT
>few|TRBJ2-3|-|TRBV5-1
CASSLGQQLIDTQYF
TGCGCCAGCAGCTTGGGACAGCAGCTGATAGATACGCAGTATTTT
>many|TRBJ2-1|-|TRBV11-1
CASSYSGGLSYNEQFF
TGTGCCAGCAGCTACTCGGGGGGCTTGTCCTACAATGAGCAGTTCTTC
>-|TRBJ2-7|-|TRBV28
CASSPATPSYEQYF
TGTGCCAGCAGTCCTGCTACCCCCTCCTACGAGCAGTACTTC
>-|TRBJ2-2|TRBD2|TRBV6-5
CASRSGGRDTGELFF
TGTGCCAGCAGGTCGGGGGGGAGGGACACCGGGGAGCTGTTTTTT
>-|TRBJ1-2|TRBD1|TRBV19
CASSFQGAGGYTF
TGTGCCAGCTCCTTCCAGGGGGCTGGAGGCTACACCTTC